This T cell receptor beta chain appears in the sequencing data of a study of T cells after yellow fever vaccination. Trimming took 3 bases from V and 0 from J; bases not matched to a gene: 4. The CDR3 runs 16 residues. Germline V gene lookup returns CDR1 MGHRA and CDR2 YSYEKL. UMIs and a universal primer site were added when TCR cDNA was made by 5'RACE template switching. TCRdb reanalysed the 5' RACE reads using MiXCR and keeps one entry per CDR3 protein. The top ten clones hold approximately 16% of a sample with 300,000 to 350,000 distinct CDR3 sequences, around 8.1% of them seen once. The receptor was isolated from a man aged 18 to 30 who received the YFV17D yellow fever vaccine. This specimen was PBMCs, taken about 49 days after the first yellow fever vaccination. The chain couples TRBV4-1 to TRBJ1-4; 7 bases are a match to TRBD1. CDR3 bases: TGCGCCAGCAGCCATTCCCAGGGGGCAACTAATGAAAAACTGTTTTTT. It specifies CASSHSQGATNEKLFF.